A selection of T cell receptor beta chains follows, all from one sample in a study of blood T cell repertoires in COVID-19. Sequencing used immunoSEQ multiplex PCR; TCRdb keeps in-frame clones, though not all of them. The sample consists of just over 60,000 clones, 65% to 80% of them appearing once. The specimen sequenced was peripheral blood. Every receptor here comes from a man aged 55-75 years with acute or convalescent COVID-19. Both conserved end residues are part of each CDR3. Fields, in order: V gene, J gene, clone size, CDR3 length, D gene, CDR3 protein, CDR3 DNA. The D gene is left open where the match is weak. Rows may omit the clone size; those that give it use once, few, many or a size class.

TRBV29-1,TRBJ2-3,.,13,.,CSVGGHPTDTQYF,TGCAGCGTTGGGGGACATCCCACAGATACGCAGTATTTT
TRBV10-2,TRBJ1-4,few,15,TRBD1,CASRETGGSNEKLFF,TGCGCCAGCAGAGAGACAGGGGGTTCTAATGAAAAACTGTTTTTT
TRBV19,TRBJ1-2,.,13,.,CARPEKNNYGYTF,TGTGCCAGACCAGAAAAGAACAACTATGGCTACACCTTC
TRBV6-1,TRBJ2-7,.,16,TRBD1,CASSEGKGTGYYEQYF,TGTGCCAGCAGTGAAGGGAAAGGGACAGGGTACTACGAGCAGTACTTC
TRBV5-4,TRBJ2-1,.,15,TRBD1,CASSPDRGSYNEQFF,TGTGCCAGCAGCCCCGACAGGGGTTCCTACAATGAGCAGTTCTTC
TRBV5-1,TRBJ2-5,.,15,.,CASSLDVSRRETQYF,TGCGCCAGCAGCTTGGACGTCTCGAGGAGAGAGACCCAGTACTTC
TRBV11-2,TRBJ2-3,.,13,.,CASSQRYSDTQYF,TGTGCCAGCAGCCAGCGGTACTCAGATACGCAGTATTTT
TRBV5-1,TRBJ2-5,.,14,TRBD2,CASSSAGGGETQYF,TGCGCCAGCAGCTCAGCGGGAGGGGGGGAGACCCAGTACTTC
TRBV18,TRBJ1-2,few,16,TRBD1,CASSPSTGGVSYGYTF,TGTGCCAGCTCACCGAGTACAGGGGGCGTCAGTTATGGCTACACCTTC
TRBV28,TRBJ2-1,few,17,TRBD2,CASTGRSGLAKFNEQFF,TGTGCCAGCACAGGCCGATCGGGACTAGCGAAATTCAATGAGCAGTTCTTC
TRBV4-1,TRBJ2-7,.,14,TRBD1,CASSRLDRDYEQYF,TGCGCCAGCAGCCGTTTAGACAGGGACTACGAGCAGTACTTC